One and the same sample provided the 9 T cell receptor beta chains below, sequenced in a study of human T cells and chemical hapten exposure. TCRdb used MiXCR to reprocess the RACE reads, holding one entry per CDR3 protein. The table records around 150,000 distinct CDR3 sequences, about 14% of them present only once. Sample time point: patch test 1, 2 weeks after DPC sensitization. Regarding treatment: therapeutic diphenylcyclopropenone sensitization with weekly scalp DPC. The specimen was whole blood, collected in connection with sensitization to the hapten diphenylcyclopropenone (DPC). These receptors came from a woman between 25 and 40 years old with alopecia areata. Some clones in this sample may be carry-over from other donors' samples.

This clonotype was seen only a few times. The chain's CDR3 is CASSYPGTYEQYF. The CDR3 nucleotides are TGTGCCAGCAGTTACCCAGGTACCTACGAGCAGTACTTC. The V and J genes are TRBV6-2 or TRBV6-3 and TRBJ2-7, with unresolved D. Germline CDR1 and CDR2: MNHEY and SVGEGT. This CDR3 has 13 residues. With 2 bases removed from V and 2 bases from J, the gap between germline ends came to 7 bases.

This clonotype was seen only a few times. The chain has TRBV10-3 and TRBJ1-4; D perhaps matches TRBD1 (5 bases). CDR1 and CDR2 (germline): ENHRY, SYGVKD. The CDR3 spans 13 residues. V lost 4 bases to trimming and J lost 7 bases, with 10 bases between them. The CDR3 sequence: CAISGGDGEKLFF. CDR3 DNA sequence: TGTGCCATCAGTGGGGGGGACGGTGAAAAACTGTTTTTT.

J is TRBJ2-7 and V is TRBV28; D is ambiguous. Deletions cut 7 bases from V and 0 bases from J, with 16 bases between. The CDR3 runs 15 residues. The germline V gene encodes CDR1 MDHEN and CDR2 SYDVKM. CDR3 region: CASNPLVGSSYEQYF. In nucleotides, the CDR3 is TGTGCCAGCAACCCCCTTGTCGGTAGCTCCTACGAGCAGTACTTC. The entire variable domain, with the rest obtained from reference TRBV28 and TRBJ2-7, is as follows: DVKVTQSSRYLVKRTGEKVFLECVQDMDHENMFWYRQDPGLGLRLIYFSYDVKMKEKGDIPEGYSVSREKKERFSLILESASTNQTSMYLCASNPLVGSSYEQYFGPGTRLTVT.

This clonotype was observed a handful of times. V usage is TRBV7-2 and J usage is TRBJ1-1; no clear D gene. Germline V gene lookup returns CDR1 SGHTA and CDR2 FQGNSA. This CDR3 is 15 amino acids long. The ends were cut back, 5 bases at V and 1 base at J, with 14 bases in the middle. For the CDR3, the DNA is TGTGCCAGCAGCCGCAACTTCATACGGAACACTGAAGCTTTCTTT. Its protein is CASSRNFIRNTEAFF.

The chain couples TRBV7-2 to TRBJ2-7, with TRBD1 identical over 8 bases. Germline lookup yields CDR1 SGHTA and CDR2 FQGNSA. Trimming removed 1 base from V and 6 bases from J; junction bases left unmatched: 8. CDR3 length equals 15 residues. In DNA form, the CDR3 reads TGTGCCAGCAGCTTAGAAGGGACAGGTTATTCCGAGCAGTACTTC. This codes for CASSLEGTGYSEQYF.

The V and J genes are TRBV28 and TRBJ1-6; 8 nucleotides agree with TRBD1. CDR1 MDHEN and CDR2 SYDVKM come from the germline V gene. The CDR3 has 15 residues. The V segment lost 2 bases and the J segment 10 bases; nucleotides outside the gene matches: 7. Here the CDR3 reads CASSLGAGGKSPLHF. The DNA of the CDR3 is TGTGCCAGCAGTTTAGGCGCAGGGGGCAAATCACCCCTCCACTTT.

V usage is TRBV7-6 and J usage is TRBJ2-6, with D tentatively TRBD1 or TRBD2 (6 bases each). V lost 6 bases and J lost 1, with 13 bases in between. Germline V gene lookup returns CDR1 SGHVS and CDR2 FNYEAQ. CDR3 length: 16 residues. CDR3: CASSPGGRSGANVLTF. The CDR3 nucleotides are TGTGCCAGCAGTCCCGGGGGCAGGTCTGGGGCCAACGTCCTGACTTTC. Looking up the rest from reference TRBV7-6 and TRBJ2-6 gives the full variable domain: GAGVSQSPRYKVTKRGQDVALRCDPISGHVSLYWYRQALGQGPEFLTYFNYEAQQDKSGLPNDRFSAERPEGSISTLTIQRTEQRDSAMYRCASSPGGRSGANVLTFGAGSRLTVL.

This clonotype was detected only once. This chain joins TRBV4-1 and TRBJ1-5; D uncertain. The CDR3 consists of 16 residues. Trimming took off 8 bases at V and 0 bases at J, with 17 bases between the two ends. Germline V lookup: CDR1 MGHRA, CDR2 YSYEKL. CDR3 protein: CASAPQAQNSNQPQHF. In nucleotides, the CDR3 is TGCGCCAGCGCTCCCCAGGCACAGAATAGCAATCAGCCCCAGCATTTT.

CDR3 nucleotides: TGTGCCAGCAGTCCATTAGCGGGAGGGCGAGAGACCCAGTACTTC. It is translated as CASSPLAGGRETQYF. The chain links TRBV12-3 or TRBV12-4 to TRBJ2-5; 11 nucleotides agree with TRBD2. The CDR3 runs to 15 residues. The junction had 6 bases not matched to a gene; V was cut back by 5 bases and J by 4 bases.